This T cell receptor (beta chain) originates from a study of tumor-infiltrating lymphocytes in primary liver carcinoma. Study as a whole: Every patient in the cohort had a primary liver carcinoma. That carcinoma was treated by surgical resection.

A remark on this clonotype: Its antigen is not known. The junction departs from germline at one end; a sequencing error may be responsible.

TCR beta cDNA was made from 500 ng total RNA with a constant-region primer. Libraries for TCR beta were built through three nested multiplex PCR rounds, which together made up a slightly modified ARM-PCR procedure. In TCRdb, the multiplex PCR reads were re-called with MiXCR into one record per CDR3 protein. Among over 250,000 distinct CDR3 sequences listed, roughly 60% were seen once. Notes on the study in general: Bulk unsorted samples prevented comparison of CD4+ and CD8+ repertoires. Between tumor regions, pairs overlapped more than tumor-adjacent and tumor-blood pairs did.

The source of the blood RNA was unsorted whole blood, and germline DNA was extracted as well. This receptor was obtained from a woman in her 30s with primary liver carcinoma and hepatitis B virus infection. The sample consisted of peripheral blood.

In DNA form, the CDR3 reads TGCGCCAGCAGCCAAGATCGATGGACAGGGCGGGAGCAATTCTTC. Translation: CASSQDRWTGREQFF. This chain joins TRBV4-3 and TRBJ2-7, with D possibly TRBD1 on 8 matching bases. The germline gives CDR1 LGHNA, CDR2 YSLEER. This CDR3 spans 15 amino acids.